The text below deals with one TCR beta chain. Alongside a J-beta primer mix, a sample-barcoded 5' primer served in a second PCR lasting about 6 to 11 cycles. TCRdb re-analysed the 5' RACE reads in MiXCR, keeping a single row per CDR3 protein. The table lists 950,000 to 1,200,000 distinct CDR3 sequences, 35% to 40% of them singletons. V was shortened by 6 bases and J by 7 bases, with 10 bases between the two germline ends. CDR1 is SGHTA and CDR2 is FQGNSA in the germline V gene. The CDR3 contains 12 residues. Isolated PBMCs totaled at least 6 million in each sample. This specimen belongs to a study of blood T cells in healthy people across ages.

The sequence derives from a man aged 18 to 29 in good health. The sequenced sample was blood. The chain links TRBV7-2 to TRBJ2-1; D is perhaps TRBD1 (6 bases). The CDR3: CASREQGNEQFF. The CDR3 DNA follows: TGTGCCAGCAGGGAACAGGGTAATGAGCAGTTCTTC.